A selection of T cell receptor beta chains follows, all from one sample in a study of blood T cell repertoires in COVID-19. Clones were read by immunoSEQ multiplex PCR, and TCRdb kept only the in-frame ones, dropping some. The sample yields about 230,000 clones, roughly 84% seen once. Sequencing was carried out using peripheral blood. The receptors stem from a man aged 40-55 years with acute or convalescent COVID-19. The CDR3 runs from the conserved cysteine through the conserved F or W. D genes are given only for firm matches. The size field is filled for only some rows; it gives once, few, many or a size class.

v_call	d_call	clone_size	j_call	cdr3_aa	cdr3_nt
TRBV5-8	-	few	TRBJ1-3	CASSLNPDKPSDTIYF	TGTGCCAGCAGCTTAAACCCGGACAAACCTTCGGACACCATATATTTT
TRBV24-1	-	-	TRBJ1-2	CATSMRKEGNYGYTF	TGTGCCACCTCTATGAGGAAGGAGGGGAACTATGGCTACACCTTC
TRBV7-9	TRBD1	-	TRBJ1-4	CASSSQGEKLFF	TGTGCCAGCAGCTCACAGGGGGAAAAACTGTTTTTT
TRBV2	-	once	TRBJ1-5	CASSHPGGDNQPQHF	TGTGCCAGCAGCCACCCGGGAGGGGACAATCAGCCCCAGCATTTT
TRBV7-3	TRBD2	-	TRBJ2-3	CATSYGTSGDTQYF	TGTGCCACGTCCTACGGGACTAGCGGAGATACGCAGTATTTT
TRBV14	-	-	TRBJ2-7	CASSPGTLYEQYF	TGTGCCAGCAGCCCCGGGACACTCTACGAGCAGTACTTC
TRBV7-3	TRBD2	-	TRBJ2-5	CASSPGLAETQYF	TGTGCCAGCAGCCCGGGACTAGCGGAGACCCAGTACTTC
TRBV12-3/TRBV12-4	-	-	TRBJ2-7	CASSTTYEQYF	TGTGCCAGCAGCACTACCTACGAGCAGTACTTC
TRBV2	TRBD1	-	TRBJ1-5	CASSYLQGAGQPQHF	TGTGCCAGCAGTTACTTACAGGGGGCGGGTCAGCCCCAGCATTTT
TRBV19	TRBD1	once	TRBJ1-1	CASSIFTGDREAFF	TGTGCCAGTAGTATTTTCACAGGGGACAGAGAAGCTTTCTTT
TRBV14	TRBD1	-	TRBJ1-2	CASSLGTADGYTF	TGTGCCAGCAGCCTCGGGACAGCGGATGGCTACACCTTC
TRBV2	TRBD1	-	TRBJ2-1	CASSEETGFEQFF	TGTGCCAGCAGTGAAGAGACAGGGTTTGAGCAGTTCTTC
TRBV5-4	TRBD1	few	TRBJ2-1	CASSEGQGEYNEQFF	TGTGCCAGCAGCGAGGGACAGGGGGAGTACAATGAGCAGTTCTTC
TRBV11-2	-	-	TRBJ2-1	CASSSIGTGSSYNEQFF	TGTGCCAGCAGCTCCATAGGTACAGGGAGCTCCTACAATGAGCAGTTCTTC
TRBV28	-	once	TRBJ1-4	CASCSSKRLPLF	TGTGCCAGCTGCTCTAGCAAGAGACTACCCCTATTT
TRBV28	-	-	TRBJ2-6	CASSRASSGANVLTF	TGTGCCAGCAGCCGCGCTAGCTCTGGGGCCAACGTCCTGACTTTC
TRBV2	-	-	TRBJ1-1	CASSEQGGYMNTEAFF	TGTGCCAGCAGTGAACAGGGAGGGTACATGAACACTGAAGCTTTCTTT
TRBV18	-	-	TRBJ2-1	CASSLSLSVEGDKFF	TGTGCCAGCTCTCTTTCCTTAAGCGTTGAGGGGGATAAGTTCTTC
TRBV18	-	-	TRBJ1-6	CASSPPPGGAGASPLHF	TGTGCCAGCTCACCACCGCCGGGCGGGGCAGGAGCTTCACCCCTCCACTTT
TRBV3-1/TRBV3-2	-	once	TRBJ2-7	CASSQGTSEQYF	TGTGCCAGCAGCCAAGGAACTTCCGAGCAGTACTTC
TRBV19	TRBD1	-	TRBJ1-6	CASSSPPGTAVNSPLHF	TGTGCCAGTAGTTCTCCACCCGGGACAGCTGTAAATTCACCCCTCCACTTT
TRBV3-1/TRBV3-2	-	-	TRBJ2-2	CASSQAGGLFF	TGTGCCAGCAGCCAGGCCGGGGGGCTGTTTTTT
TRBV28	TRBD1	-	TRBJ2-7	CASRTGTGSYEQYF	TGTGCCAGCAGAACCGGGACAGGGAGCTACGAGCAGTACTTC
TRBV5-4	-	-	TRBJ1-1	CASSFEVYTEAFF	TGTGCCAGCAGCTTCGAGGTGTACACTGAAGCTTTCTTT
TRBV14	-	once	TRBJ1-1	CASSQDLVSAGHFEAFF	TGTGCCAGCAGCCAAGATCTTGTTTCTGCGGGCCACTTTGAAGCTTTCTTT
TRBV6-2/TRBV6-3	-	-	TRBJ1-1	CASSYSKLQVTEAFF	TGTGCCAGCAGTTACTCGAAACTGCAGGTCACTGAAGCTTTCTTT
TRBV28	-	-	TRBJ1-2	CASSLLWGRGYGYTF	TGTGCCAGCAGTTTATTATGGGGTCGGGGCTATGGCTACACCTTC
TRBV11-2	TRBD1	-	TRBJ1-2	CASSLTGQGYGYTF	TGTGCCAGCAGCTTAACGGGACAGGGGTATGGCTACACCTTC
TRBV29-1	TRBD1	-	TRBJ2-7	CSVWDGTGFSYEQYF	TGCAGCGTTTGGGATGGGACAGGCTTCTCCTACGAGCAGTACTTC
TRBV2	-	-	TRBJ2-3	CASKLRGGTDTQYF	TGTGCCAGCAAACTCAGGGGAGGGACAGATACGCAGTATTTT
TRBV5-4	TRBD1	-	TRBJ1-2	CASSPPGTENYGYTF	TGTGCCAGCAGCCCCCCCGGGACAGAAAATTATGGCTACACCTTC
TRBV5-1	-	-	TRBJ2-7	CASSLGISQTLVYEQYF	TGCGCCAGCAGCTTGGGAATTTCACAGACCCTCGTCTACGAGCAGTACTTC
TRBV7-9	-	-	TRBJ2-4	CASSSRGGAKNIQYF	TGTGCCAGCAGCTCGCGGGGAGGAGCCAAAAACATTCAGTACTTC
TRBV6-5	TRBD1	-	TRBJ1-1	CASIRGQGDEAFF	TGTGCCAGCATACGGGGACAGGGGGATGAAGCTTTCTTT
TRBV6-5	-	-	TRBJ1-2	CASSRDTENYGYTF	TGTGCCAGCAGTAGGGACACGGAGAACTATGGCTACACCTTC
TRBV19	-	-	TRBJ1-6	CASSTRGAGSPLHF	TGTGCCAGTAGTACCCGGGGGGCAGGCTCACCCCTCCACTTT
TRBV28	-	-	TRBJ1-3	CASTQNRGALGNTIYF	TGTGCCAGCACTCAGAACCGGGGGGCGCTTGGAAACACCATATATTTT
TRBV6-2/TRBV6-3	TRBD2	-	TRBJ2-6	CASSYSASGGSGANVLTF	TGTGCCAGCAGTTACTCGGCTAGCGGGGGCTCTGGGGCCAACGTCCTGACTTTC
TRBV10-1	TRBD1	-	TRBJ1-3	CASSEWTGPGNTIYF	TGCGCCAGCAGTGAGTGGACAGGGCCCGGAAACACCATATATTTT
TRBV15	-	-	TRBJ2-1	CATTQESSYNEQFF	TGTGCCACTACCCAAGAGAGCTCCTACAATGAGCAGTTCTTC
TRBV7-3	-	once	TRBJ1-3	CASSPIPGSGNTIYF	TGTGCCAGCAGCCCGATCCCCGGGTCTGGAAACACCATATATTTT
TRBV6-6	TRBD1	-	TRBJ1-2	CASSRYGPGQGAPGGYTF	TGTGCCAGCAGCCGATATGGACCGGGACAGGGGGCGCCGGGTGGCTACACCTTC
TRBV7-2	TRBD1	-	TRBJ1-2	CASSSDRGNYGYTF	TGTGCCAGCAGCTCAGACAGGGGAAACTATGGCTACACCTTC
TRBV20-1	-	few	TRBJ2-1	CSASSDEQFF	TGCAGTGCTAGCAGCGATGAGCAGTTCTTC
TRBV20-1	TRBD1	few	TRBJ1-2	CSASIGQGARANYGYTF	TGCAGTGCTAGTATAGGACAGGGGGCGCGAGCTAACTATGGCTACACCTTC
TRBV5-4	-	-	TRBJ2-3	CASSLGEGGTDTQYF	TGTGCCAGCAGCTTGGGGGAGGGGGGGACAGATACGCAGTATTTT
TRBV5-6	-	-	TRBJ1-1	CASSWAGTGGPAEAFF	TGTGCCAGCAGCTGGGCAGGGACGGGGGGACCTGCTGAAGCTTTCTTT
TRBV5-4	-	-	TRBJ2-1	CASTLYIQGYEQFF	TGTGCCAGCACCTTGTATATCCAGGGTTATGAGCAGTTCTTC
TRBV4-1	TRBD2	-	TRBJ2-2	CASSQVRSGGSTGELFF	TGCGCCAGCAGCCAAGTAAGGAGCGGGGGGTCCACCGGGGAGCTGTTTTTT